Each of the 26 T cell receptor beta chains below was sequenced from the same sample in a study of blood T cells in healthy people across ages. A sample-barcoded 5' primer and a J-beta primer mix were used in a second PCR of about 6 to 12 cycles. Each CDR3 protein gets one entry after TCRdb re-called the 5' RACE reads with MiXCR. The sample consists of about 1.8 million distinct CDR3 sequences, less than 50% of them appearing once. The sequenced material came from blood. The source is a woman in her 40s in good health.

This chain joins TRBV4-3 and TRBJ2-1; D uncertain. There are 13 residues in the CDR3. CDR1 LGHNA and CDR2 YSLEER come from the germline V gene. Trimming removed 0 bases at V and 9 bases at J, with 9 bases between. This CDR3 reads CASSQDIRVEQFF. CDR3 in DNA: TGCGCCAGCAGCCAAGATATTAGGGTTGAGCAGTTCTTC.

The V call is TRBV5-1, the J call TRBJ1-1, with a tentative D call TRBD1 (5 bases). V dropped 7 bases and J dropped 0 bases, with 16 bases sitting between them. Germline CDR1 is SGHRS and CDR2 is YFSETQ. The CDR3 sequence is 15 residues long. In nucleotides, the CDR3 is TGCGCCAGCGAACTCGTGGGGGGGATGAACACTGAAGCTTTCTTT. This sequence encodes CASELVGGMNTEAFF.

The chain is built from TRBV6-2 or TRBV6-3 and TRBJ2-6; D is ambiguous. Germline V CDR1 and CDR2: MNHEY, SVGEGT. The CDR3 has 16 amino acids. V lost 2 bases and J 0 bases, leaving 8 bases between the germline ends. In DNA form, the CDR3 reads TGTGCCAGCAGTTACGGGCAGAGCTCTGGGGCCAACGTCCTGACTTTC. Translating gives CASSYGQSSGANVLTF.

This clonotype was picked up a small number of times. The rearrangement links TRBV7-9 to TRBJ2-5; 8 nucleotides agree with TRBD1. Per germline, CDR1 SEHNR and CDR2 FQNEAQ (reference sequence). Unmatched junction bases numbered 8, after V lost 0 bases and J lost 5 bases. CDR3 length: 16 amino acids. The CDR3 loop reads CASSLARGQGRETQYF. In nucleotides, the CDR3 is TGTGCCAGCAGCTTAGCGCGTGGACAGGGACGCGAGACCCAGTACTTC. The full variable domain, in which reference TRBV7-9 and TRBJ2-5 provide the parts outside the CDR3, is DTGVSQNPRHKITKRGQNVTFRCDPISEHNRLYWYRQTLGQGPEFLTYFQNEAQLEKSRLLSDRFSAERPKGSFSTLEIQRTEQGDSAMYLCASSLARGQGRETQYFGPGTRLLVL.

This chain joins TRBV29-1 and TRBJ2-1; TRBD2 agrees at 9 bases. The CDR3 covers 12 residues. Germline trimming cut 7 bases from V and 8 bases from J; bases unmatched to any gene: 6. Per the germline V gene, CDR1 is SQVTM and CDR2 is ANQGSEA. CDR3 sequence reads: CSARGGQDEQFF. In nucleotides, the CDR3 is TGCAGCGCGCGGGGGGGCCAGGATGAGCAGTTCTTC.

The chain carries TRBV12-3 or TRBV12-4 and TRBJ1-1; D remains ambiguous. The germline V and J ends were trimmed by 5 bases and 11 bases, with 15 bases remaining between them. The CDR3 runs to 12 residues. The chain's CDR3 is CASSGLGITAFF. CDR3 in DNA: TGTGCCAGCAGTGGGCTTGGTATCACGGCTTTCTTT.

This sequence joins TRBV19 and TRBJ2-6, with TRBD1 identical over 8 bases. V lost 5 bases, J lost 2 bases, and 5 bases stayed unmatched. CDR3 length: 16 amino acids. Germline V gene sequence: CDR1 LNHDA, CDR2 SQIVND (reference sequence). The CDR3 sequence: CASSYLQGAGANVLTF. The CDR3, as DNA: TGTGCCAGTAGTTATTTACAGGGGGCTGGGGCCAACGTCCTGACTTTC.

This sequence joins TRBV6-5 and TRBJ2-7; 9 nucleotides line up with TRBD1. CDR1 MNHEY and CDR2 SVGAGI come from the germline V gene. The CDR3 length is 16 residues. V shed 4 bases and J 4 bases; nucleotides not matched to a gene: 11. The CDR3 here is CASSLTGGQISYEQYF. The CDR3 DNA reads as TGTGCCAGCAGTTTGACAGGGGGTCAAATCAGTTACGAGCAGTACTTC.

The rearrangement links TRBV6-1 to TRBJ2-7; 9 bases agree with TRBD2. This CDR3 contains 17 residues. The germline V gene encodes CDR1 MNHNS and CDR2 SASEGT. The J segment lost 3 bases and the V segment lost 0 bases, leaving 9 bases of the junction unmatched. CDR3 protein: CASSEALPGLAGYEQYF. For the CDR3, the DNA is TGTGCCAGCAGTGAAGCGCTTCCGGGACTAGCAGGCTACGAGCAGTACTTC.

This clonotype showed up just a few times. J is TRBJ2-5 and V is TRBV7-9; D possibly matches TRBD1 or TRBD2 (5 bases each). The CDR3 runs 13 residues. Looked up from germline, CDR1 is SEHNR and CDR2 is FQNEAQ (reference sequence). V gave up 5 bases and J gave up 3 bases, with 10 bases separating them. The CDR3 DNA reads as TGTGCCAGCAGCACGGGGCCAAAAGAGACCCAGTACTTC. This sequence encodes CASSTGPKETQYF.

The chain links TRBV4-1 to TRBJ2-7; D perhaps matches TRBD1 (6 bases). The germline V gene encodes CDR1 MGHRA and CDR2 YSYEKL. V was pared by 0 bases and J by 3 bases, with 12 bases between. CDR3 length: 15 amino acids. CDR3 in amino acids: CASSQELQGVYEQYF. The CDR3, as DNA: TGCGCCAGCAGCCAAGAATTACAGGGAGTCTACGAGCAGTACTTC.

This clonotype occurred a few times. This rearrangement joins TRBV10-3 to TRBJ2-7; TRBD1 matches at 7 bases. The CDR3 runs to 13 residues. Germline assignment: CDR1 ENHRY and CDR2 SYGVKD. The junction had 6 bases not matched to a gene; V was cut back by 8 bases and J by 2 bases. The CDR3 DNA reads TGTGCCATCGGGGAAGACAGGGCCTACGAGCAGTACTTC. Amino acids: CAIGEDRAYEQYF.

This chain joins TRBV20-1 and TRBJ2-1; 12 nucleotides match TRBD2. The J call is in doubt because the DNA end fits TRBJ2-7 better. CDR1 is DFQATT, CDR2 SNEGSKA, per germline (reference sequence). The CDR3 contains 17 residues. In DNA, the CDR3 is TGCAGTGCTGTGACTAGCGGGAGTGGGAGCTCCTACAATGAGCAGTACTTC. Its translation: CSAVTSGSGSSYNEQYF.

Only a few counts were recorded for this clonotype. The rearrangement uses TRBV11-2 and TRBJ2-1, with a possible D match to TRBD2 (5 bases). The CDR3 consists of 19 residues. CDR1 and CDR2 from the germline V gene are SGHAT and FQNNGV. Trimming shortened V by 2 bases and J by 5 bases, and 25 bases separated the two germline ends. The CDR3 DNA is TGTGCCAGCAGCTTACGAGAAGGCGGAGGTGTAAGCGGCCACAATGAGCAGTTCTTC. Translation gives CASSLREGGGVSGHNEQFF.

This clonotype appeared a few times. J is TRBJ1-2 and V is TRBV7-2, with unresolved D. CDR1 is SGHTA, CDR2 FQGNSA, per germline. Trimming took off 3 bases at V and 7 bases at J, with 9 bases between the two ends. This CDR3 contains 12 residues. CDR3 coding DNA: TGTGCCAGCAGCTTCCTGATAGGTGGCTACACCTTC. It is translated as CASSFLIGGYTF.

This clonotype was seen only a few times. The V gene is TRBV7-2, the J gene TRBJ2-7, with 10 bases lining up with TRBD1. CDR3 length equals 14 residues. Germline CDR1 reads SGHTA; CDR2 reads FQGNSA. V shed 5 bases, J shed 3 bases, and the junction held 4 bases outside the gene matches. This chain's CDR3 is CASSRQGAIYEQYF. CDR3 nucleotide sequence: TGTGCCAGCAGCCGACAGGGGGCCATCTACGAGCAGTACTTC.

This sequence joins TRBV3-1 and TRBJ1-6; TRBD1 is a possible D gene (6 bases). The CDR3 has 16 residues. V shed 4 bases and J shed 9 bases, with 19 bases lying between them. CDR1 and CDR2 (germline): LGHDT, YNNKEL (reference sequence). The CDR3 reads CASSRSTGISGSPLHF. DNA for the CDR3: TGTGCCAGCAGCCGCTCGACAGGAATCTCCGGTTCACCCCTCCACTTT.

This chain uses TRBV5-5 with TRBJ2-4; D uncertain. Trimming stripped 3 bases from V and 0 bases from J, with 10 bases between. Per the germline V gene, CDR1 is SGHKS and CDR2 is YYEKEE (reference sequence). This CDR3 contains 15 residues. CDR3 DNA: TGTGCCAGCAGCTCTAGTGATCTAGCCAAAAACATTCAGTACTTC. Residues: CASSSSDLAKNIQYF. Full variable domain (rest looked up from reference TRBV5-5 and TRBJ2-4): DAGVTQSPTHLIKTRGQQVTLRCSPISGHKSVSWYQQVLGQGPQFIFQYYEKEERGRGNFPDRFSARQFPNYSSELNVNALLLGDSALYLCASSSSDLAKNIQYFGAGTRLSVL.

As DNA, the CDR3 is TGTGCCAGCAGTTACGCGGGGGAGCGGGGGAATGAGCAGTACTTC. It specifies CASSYAGERGNEQYF. The chain carries TRBV6-5 and TRBJ2-5; the match to TRBD2 covers 8 bases. In germline, CDR1 is MNHEY, CDR2 SVGAGI. The J segment lost 11 bases and the V segment lost 2 bases, leaving 13 bases of the junction unmatched. This CDR3 is 15 amino acids long.

The rearrangement uses TRBV6-2 or TRBV6-3 and TRBJ2-7; 8 nucleotides agree with TRBD1. J lost 4 bases, V lost 7 bases, and 12 bases had no gene match. The CDR3 totals 15 residues. From germline, CDR1 is MNHEY and CDR2 SVGEGT. The CDR3 bases are TGTGCCAGCAACACCGGGGCAGGGGGCAATTACGAGCAGTACTTC. Protein: CASNTGAGGNYEQYF.

The J gene is TRBJ2-1, the V gene TRBV4-3; TRBD1 aligns across 8 bases. Per germline, CDR1 LGHNA and CDR2 YSLEER. The junction had 9 bases not matched to a gene; V was cut back by 0 bases and J by 2 bases. CDR3 length equals 18 residues. The CDR3 sequence is CASSQDSNPTGAYNEQFF. As DNA, the CDR3 is TGCGCCAGCAGCCAAGATTCTAATCCGACAGGGGCCTACAATGAGCAGTTCTTC.

The chain has TRBV27 and TRBJ2-5; D is perhaps TRBD2 (5 bases). Germline V gives CDR1 MNHEY, CDR2 SMNVEV (reference sequence). Trimming left V 2 bases short and J 5 bases short, with 15 bases between. The CDR3 has 15 residues. The CDR3 loop reads CASSLGVRGDETQYF. The DNA of the CDR3 is TGTGCCAGCAGTTTAGGGGTCCGGGGTGATGAGACCCAGTACTTC.

The rearrangement joins TRBV20-1 to TRBJ1-2; D is possibly TRBD1 (6 bases). Trimming removed 1 base at V and 2 bases at J, with 14 bases between. The germline V gene encodes CDR1 DFQATT and CDR2 SNEGSKA (reference sequence). The CDR3 consists of 15 residues. Written as DNA, the CDR3 is TGCAGTGCTAGAGGTGGACAGACGGGAAACTATGGCTACACCTTC. It is translated as CSARGGQTGNYGYTF.

There are a few counts of this clonotype. The chain carries TRBV20-1 and TRBJ2-4; D is undetermined. The J call may be mistaken, given a closer DNA end match to TRBJ2-7. The germline gives CDR1 DFQATT, CDR2 SNEGSKA (reference sequence). This CDR3 spans 12 amino acids. CDR3 nucleotides: TGCAGTGCTAGGTGGGGTTCGGGCGAGCAGTACTTC. The encoded protein is CSARWGSGEQYF.

The V and J genes are TRBV11-3 and TRBJ2-1; TRBD2 matches at 11 bases. CDR1 and CDR2 from the germline V gene are SGHNT and YENEEA. The CDR3 is 17 amino acids. The junction had 11 bases not matched to a gene; V was cut back by 4 bases and J by 6 bases. The CDR3 loop is CASSSYSGGGHGNEQFF. The CDR3 nucleotides read TGTGCCAGCAGCTCCTATAGCGGGGGGGGCCACGGCAATGAGCAGTTCTTC.

This clonotype was seen more than once but under ten times. V gene TRBV28 combines with J gene TRBJ2-7; unclear D gene. CDR1 and CDR2 (germline): MDHEN, SYDVKM. Trimming took off 4 bases at V and 7 bases at J, with 11 bases between the two ends. The length of the CDR3 is 12 residues. The chain's CDR3 is CASSSRKREQYF. DNA of the CDR3: TGTGCCAGCAGTTCCCGTAAACGAGAGCAGTACTTC.